One sample yielded the 15 T cell receptor beta chains listed below, sequenced in a study of cytomegalovirus exposure and HLA in healthy donors. The primer mix had 60 Vbeta and 13 Jbeta primers. Produced via immunoSEQ multiplex PCR; TCRdb's table is partial and in-frame only. Of some 220,000 clones listed, approximately 84% were seen once; the top ten hold about 0.6%. Sample: PBMCs. These receptor sequences come from a woman between 35 and 50 years old in good health and CMV-seronegative.

The chain carries TRBV27 and TRBJ2-6; tentative D call: TRBD2 (6 bases). Trimming cost V 8 bases and J 2 bases, with 13 bases left between them. This CDR3 spans 15 amino acids. Germline CDR1 is MNHEY and CDR2 is SMNVEV (reference sequence). The CDR3 is CASSGRTPGANVLTF. Here the CDR3 DNA reads TGTGCCAGCTCGGGGAGGACCCCTGGGGCCAACGTCCTGACTTTC. The variable domain in full, with the rest retrieved from reference TRBV27 and TRBJ2-6, is EAQVTQNPRYLITVTGKKLTVTCSQNMNHEYMSWYRQDPGLGLRQIYYSMNVEVTDKGDVPEGYKVSRKEKRNFPLILESPSPNQTSLYFCASSGRTPGANVLTFGAGSRLTVL.

V usage is TRBV27 and J usage is TRBJ1-2; 10 nucleotides line up with TRBD1. The V segment lost 4 bases and the J segment 6 bases; nucleotides outside the gene matches: 14. Germline CDR1 reads MNHEY; CDR2 reads SMNVEV (reference sequence). The CDR3 consists of 17 residues. The CDR3 nucleotides read TGTGCCAGCAGTTGTCGGGACAGGGGTCCCCTGTCCCATGGCTACACCTTC. This sequence encodes CASSCRDRGPLSHGYTF.

The CDR3 is CASQGGGTQYF. The CDR3, as DNA: TGTGCCAGTCAGGGGGGAGGGACCCAGTACTTC. The chain joins TRBV19 to TRBJ2-5, with D possibly matching TRBD1 (7 bases). V was pared by 8 bases and J by 7 bases, with 11 bases between. This CDR3 is built from 11 residues. Germline CDR1 is LNHDA and CDR2 is SQIVND (reference sequence).

The genes are TRBV9 and TRBJ1-2; maybe TRBD1 (5 bases). The CDR3 is 14 amino acids. The V gene's germline CDR1 is SGDLS and CDR2 YYNGEE. V shed 6 bases and J shed 4 bases, with 16 bases lying between them. Here the CDR3 DNA reads TGTGCCAGCACCCCCAACAGGTTAAGCTATGGCTACACCTTC. Translated: CASTPNRLSYGYTF.

The chain joins TRBV11-2 to TRBJ1-2; 8 nucleotides line up with TRBD1. CDR3 size: 14 residues. The germline CDR1 and CDR2 sequences are SGHAT and FQNNGV. Trimming at V came to 1 base and at J to 4 bases, leaving 2 bases not matched to a gene. The CDR3 protein is CASSLGQGIYGYTF. DNA for the CDR3: TGTGCCAGCAGCTTAGGACAGGGGATCTATGGCTACACCTTC.

The rearrangement links TRBV6-5 to TRBJ1-2, with 9 nucleotides matching TRBD1. V gave up 4 bases and J gave up 13 bases; unmatched junction bases: 7. In germline, CDR1 is MNHEY, CDR2 SVGAGI. The CDR3 is 12 residues long. The CDR3 spells CASSFRDREFTF. The CDR3 DNA reads TGTGCCAGCAGTTTCCGGGACAGGGAGTTCACCTTC.

CDR3 sequence reads: CASSQEGGRTDTQYF. As DNA, the CDR3 is TGCGCCAGCAGCCAAGAAGGGGGACGCACAGATACGCAGTATTTT. The chain couples TRBV4-3 to TRBJ2-3, with a weak D call TRBD1 (6 bases). The CDR3 runs to 15 residues. Trimming stripped 0 bases from V and 1 base from J, with 8 bases between. CDR1 is LGHNA, CDR2 YSLEER, per germline.

This chain joins TRBV29-1 and TRBJ1-1, with a possible D match to TRBD1 (6 bases). V was trimmed by 0 bases and J by 5 bases, leaving 19 bases between them. Per the germline V gene, CDR1 is SQVTM and CDR2 is ANQGSEA. CDR3 length: 16 residues. The CDR3 spells CSVEDRRTGYRTEAFF. For the CDR3, the DNA is TGCAGCGTTGAAGATCGGAGAACAGGGTATCGGACTGAAGCTTTCTTT.

The chain joins TRBV18 to TRBJ1-1; tentative D call: TRBD1 (5 bases). This CDR3 contains 16 residues. The germline V gene has CDR1 KGHSH and CDR2 LQKENI. V lost 3 bases and J 8 bases, leaving 22 bases between the germline ends. The CDR3 sequence is CASSPTTSRWGSEAFF. DNA of the CDR3: TGTGCCAGCTCACCTACGACAAGTAGGTGGGGCTCCGAAGCTTTCTTT.

The chain recombines TRBV11-2 with TRBJ2-7; tentatively, D is TRBD1 (5 bases). The CDR3 covers 13 residues. Trimming cost V 5 bases and J 3 bases, with 11 bases left between them. CDR1 and CDR2 (germline): SGHAT, FQNNGV. CDR3 in amino acids: CASSPTGYYEQYF. The CDR3 region has the DNA TGTGCCAGCAGCCCTACAGGATACTACGAGCAGTACTTC.

On this clone: A read error may account for a junction end that differs from germline. The chain joins TRBV7-9 to TRBJ1-6; 8 bases fit TRBD1. CDR1 SEHNR and CDR2 FQNEAQ come from the germline V gene (reference sequence). This CDR3 has 15 residues. CDR3 sequence reads: CSSSRTGQGNSPLHF. The CDR3 coding sequence is TGTTCCAGCAGCCGAACAGGACAGGGTAATTCACCCCTCCACTTT. Full variable domain (missing parts from reference TRBV7-9 and TRBJ1-6): DTGVSQNPRHKITKRGQNVTFRCDPISEHNRLYWYRQTLGQGPEFLTYFQNEAQLEKSRLLSDRFSAERPKGSFSTLEIQRTEQGDSAMYLCSSSRTGQGNSPLHFGNGTRLTVT.

The chain couples TRBV2 to TRBJ1-2, with 10 positions matching TRBD1. The junction had 8 bases not matched to a gene; V was cut back by 5 bases and J by 2 bases. Per germline, CDR1 SNHLY and CDR2 FYNNEI. This CDR3 contains 16 residues. The chain's CDR3 is CASSQSTGGWNYGYTF. In DNA form, the CDR3 reads TGTGCCAGCAGTCAATCGACAGGGGGCTGGAACTATGGCTACACCTTC.

This clone was seen more than once but under ten times. V is TRBV4-2 and J is TRBJ1-1; D is undetermined. Germline V gene data show CDR1 as LGHNA and CDR2 as YNFKEQ. The CDR3 runs to 15 residues. Between the trimmed V and J ends, which lost 0 bases and 1 base, there was a span of 9 bases. The CDR3 is CASSQDLGQNTEAFF. The CDR3 DNA reads TGTGCCAGCAGCCAAGATCTTGGGCAGAACACTGAAGCTTTCTTT.

The chain is built from TRBV5-5 and TRBJ2-3; D possibly corresponds to TRBD1 (6 bases). With 4 bases removed from V and 1 base from J, the gap between germline ends came to 16 bases. The CDR3 length is 16 residues. The germline V gene has CDR1 SGHKS and CDR2 YYEKEE (reference sequence). CDR3 protein: CASSTNPGVGTDTQYF. The CDR3 DNA follows: TGTGCCAGCAGCACAAACCCAGGGGTGGGCACAGATACGCAGTATTTT. The complete variable domain, with remaining parts taken from reference TRBV5-5 and TRBJ2-3, reads DAGVTQSPTHLIKTRGQQVTLRCSPISGHKSVSWYQQVLGQGPQFIFQYYEKEERGRGNFPDRFSARQFPNYSSELNVNALLLGDSALYLCASSTNPGVGTDTQYFGPGTRLTVL.

This chain uses TRBV25-1 with TRBJ2-1, with 7 bases matching TRBD1. The V gene end was trimmed by 5 bases and the J gene end by 5 bases; junction bases not matched to a gene: 6. The germline V gene encodes CDR1 MGHDK and CDR2 SYGVNS. The CDR3 has 14 amino acids. CDR3 sequence reads: CASSFRDRHNEQFF. The CDR3 DNA is TGTGCCAGCAGTTTCCGGGACAGACACAATGAGCAGTTCTTC.